These 8 T cell receptor beta chains were sequenced from one sample in a study of CD8+ T cells in alopecia areata. cDNA serving as the sequencing template came from extracted, reverse transcribed RNA. TCRdb keeps only in-frame clones here, not all; method: immunoSEQ multiplex PCR. This sample has about 150,000 clones, with around 47% found just once. Sequenced input: CD4+ T cells sorted from blood. The receptors were sampled from a human donor with alopecia areata.

The rearrangement uses TRBV29-1 and TRBJ2-1, with 8 bases that match TRBD1. Germline V CDR1 and CDR2: SQVTM, ANQGSEA. The CDR3 consists of 12 residues. V lost 7 bases, J lost 5 bases, and 4 bases stayed unmatched. This CDR3 reads CSGDRNHNEQFF. CDR3 in DNA: TGCAGCGGGGACAGGAATCACAATGAGCAGTTCTTC.

The gene calls are TRBV28 and TRBJ2-1; D not certain. Deletions cut 4 bases from V and 6 bases from J, with 16 bases between. Germline loops: CDR1 MDHEN, CDR2 SYDVKM. The CDR3 has 15 residues. In nucleotides, the CDR3 is TGTGCCAGCAGTTCAAGACCTATAGGAAGCAATGAGCAGTTCTTC. This translates into CASSSRPIGSNEQFF.

The chain links TRBV6-5 to TRBJ2-1; 7 nucleotides align to TRBD2. V gave up 2 bases and J gave up 4 bases; unmatched junction bases: 8. Looked up from germline, CDR1 is MNHEY and CDR2 is SVGAGI. The CDR3 runs 16 residues. The CDR3 sequence: CASSYLRGGRYNEQFF. The CDR3 DNA reads TGTGCCAGCAGTTACCTTCGGGGCGGGAGATACAATGAGCAGTTCTTC.

The rearrangement links TRBV15 to TRBJ1-4; 9 bases are shared with TRBD1. Looked up from germline, CDR1 is LNHNV and CDR2 is YYDKDF (reference sequence). V shed 6 bases and J 8 bases; nucleotides not matched to a gene: 4. The CDR3 has 13 amino acids. The CDR3 DNA is TGTGCCACCAGTAACGGACAGGGGGAAAAACTGTTTTTT. Translated: CATSNGQGEKLFF.

This chain links TRBV30 with TRBJ2-7; no firm D call. The germline CDR1 and CDR2 sequences are GTSNPN and SVGIG (reference sequence). V lost 0 bases and J lost 2, with 14 bases in between. This CDR3 is 15 amino acids long. CDR3 in amino acids: CAWSVPVGLTYEQYF. As DNA, the CDR3 is TGTGCCTGGAGTGTACCGGTGGGATTAACCTACGAGCAGTACTTC.

This clone came up a few times. The chain joins TRBV14 to TRBJ1-2; possible D gene TRBD1, 5 bases. With 3 bases removed from V and 8 bases from J, the gap between germline ends came to 16 bases. The CDR3 extends over 14 amino acids. The germline V gene has CDR1 SGHDN and CDR2 FVKESK. The CDR3 coding sequence is TGTGCCAGCAGCCAGGGGACTCCAATCGGGGGCTACACCTTC. Translating gives CASSQGTPIGGYTF. The entire variable domain, with the rest obtained from reference TRBV14 and TRBJ1-2, is as follows: EAGVTQFPSHSVIEKGQTVTLRCDPISGHDNLYWYRRVMGKEIKFLLHFVKESKQDESGMPNNRFLAERTGGTYSTLKVQPAELEDSGVYFCASSQGTPIGGYTFGSGTRLTVV.

Here the CDR3 reads CASSQPRADEQYF. The DNA of the CDR3 is TGCGCCAGCAGTCAACCCAGGGCGGACGAGCAGTACTTC. The chain employs TRBV23-1 and TRBJ2-7, with D possibly being TRBD1 (5 bases). TRBV23-1 is recorded as an ORF, its role being uncertain. The CDR3 is 13 residues long. V gave up 2 bases and J gave up 5 bases, with 10 bases separating them.

A few counts support this clone. At one end, the junction sequence differs from germline, possibly due to a read error. This chain uses TRBV7-9 with TRBJ2-7, with 9 bases identical to TRBD1. Looked up from germline, CDR1 is SEHNR and CDR2 is FQNEAQ (reference sequence). This CDR3 is 18 amino acids long. CDR3 region: CASSLVSGADRGGYEQYF. In DNA form, the CDR3 reads TGTGCCAGCAGTTTAGTGTCTGGGGCGGACAGGGGAGGCTACGAGCAGTACTTC.